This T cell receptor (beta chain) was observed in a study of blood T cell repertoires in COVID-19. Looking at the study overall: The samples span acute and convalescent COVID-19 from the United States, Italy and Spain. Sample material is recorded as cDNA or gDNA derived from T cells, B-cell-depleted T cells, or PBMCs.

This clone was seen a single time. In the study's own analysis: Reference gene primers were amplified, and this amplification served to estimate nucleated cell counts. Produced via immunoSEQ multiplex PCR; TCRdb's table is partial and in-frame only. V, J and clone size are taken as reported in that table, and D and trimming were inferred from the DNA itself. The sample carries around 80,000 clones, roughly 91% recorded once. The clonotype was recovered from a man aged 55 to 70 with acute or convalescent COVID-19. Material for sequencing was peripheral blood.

The CDR3 loop is CASWMGQAVVTF. DNA of the CDR3: TGTGCCAGTTGGATGGGACAGGCTGTTGTCACCTTC. J is TRBJ1-2 and V is TRBV2; the match to TRBD1 covers 8 bases. From germline, CDR1 is SNHLY and CDR2 FYNNEI. The CDR3 is made up of 12 amino acids. V shed 9 bases and J 13 bases; nucleotides not matched to a gene: 13. Together with reference TRBV2 and TRBJ1-2, the CDR3 gives the full variable domain: EPEVTQTPSHQVTQMGQEVILRCVPISNHLYFYWYRQILGQKVEFLVSFYNNEISEKSEIFDDQFSVERPDGSNFTLKIRSTKLEDSAMYFCASWMGQAVVTFGSGTRLTVV.